Below, 29 T cell receptor beta chains from the same sample are listed, as sequenced in a study of CD8+ T cells in alopecia areata. As the sequencing template, cDNA was produced by extracting RNA and reverse transcribing it. The protocol was immunoSEQ multiplex PCR, while the TCRdb copy is restricted to in-frame clones and leaves out a portion. The table has about 100,000 clones, about 60% seen once. Noted treatment: oral pan-JAK inhibitor, 5-10 mg twice daily. Sample: CD8+ T cells sorted from blood, taken around week 55, from a patient treated with tofacitinib. Every receptor here comes from a human donor with alopecia areata.

V and J are TRBV27 and TRBJ2-7, with 7 positions matching TRBD1. CDR1 and CDR2 from the germline V gene are MNHEY and SMNVEV (reference sequence). The CDR3 extends over 15 amino acids. J was trimmed by 3 bases and V by 2 bases; bases with no gene match: 7. Here the CDR3 DNA reads TGTGCCAGCAGTTTAACCGGGACAGTGAACTACGAGCAGTACTTC. It codes for CASSLTGTVNYEQYF.

V usage is TRBV27 and J usage is TRBJ1-2; D not certain. CDR1 and CDR2 (germline): MNHEY, SMNVEV (reference sequence). V lost 3 bases to trimming and J lost 5 bases, with 25 bases between them. This CDR3 region has 18 residues. The CDR3: CASSFMTTGADLMYGYTF. The CDR3 coding sequence is TGTGCCAGCAGTTTTATGACCACCGGCGCGGATTTGATGTATGGCTACACCTTC.

This clone is categorized as large (0.1 to 1%). The chain employs TRBV15 and TRBJ2-7; no definite D call. The CDR3 spans 14 residues. CDR1 and CDR2 (germline): LNHNV, YYDKDF (reference sequence). V was cut by 5 bases and J by 2 bases, with 13 bases left in between. The CDR3 loop reads CATSVSRSPYEQYF. In DNA form, the CDR3 reads TGTGCCACCAGCGTTTCACGGTCACCCTACGAGCAGTACTTC.

As for this clone: This CDR3 is also generated by other DNA sequences in the sample. The V and J genes are TRBV5-6 and TRBJ1-5; possible D gene TRBD1, 6 bases. Between the trimmed V and J ends, which lost 4 bases and 1 base, there was a span of 9 bases. CDR1 and CDR2 (germline): SGHDT, YYEEEE. The CDR3 is 14 residues long. Written as DNA, the CDR3 is TGTGCCAGCAGCCTAGGACAGAGCAATCAGCCCCAGCATTTT. It codes for CASSLGQSNQPQHF.

This clone was counted a few times. V is TRBV4-1 and J is TRBJ1-5; the D gene is possibly TRBD1 (5 bases). This CDR3 is built from 19 residues. Germline CDR1 and CDR2: MGHRA and YSYEKL. The ends were cut back, 3 bases at V and 7 bases at J, with 28 bases in the middle. This CDR3 is CASSHSPGTRCGVGQPQHF. CDR3 DNA sequence: TGCGCCAGCAGCCACTCCCCCGGGACCCGGTGTGGGGTAGGGCAGCCCCAGCATTTT.

The CDR3 sequence: CAISVLRDSSYEQYF. The CDR3 bases are TGTGCCATCAGCGTGCTAAGGGACAGCTCCTACGAGCAGTACTTC. This chain uses TRBV10-3 with TRBJ2-7; TRBD1 agrees at 7 bases. CDR1 is ENHRY and CDR2 is SYGVKD in the germline V gene. The CDR3 consists of 15 residues. Germline trimming cut 6 bases from V and 0 bases from J; bases unmatched to any gene: 8.

V usage is TRBV29-1 and J usage is TRBJ2-7, with 9 bases identical to TRBD1. The CDR3 has 14 amino acids. V dropped 4 bases and J dropped 4; count of bases not matched to a gene: 8. Germline CDR1 reads SQVTM; CDR2 reads ANQGSEA. The CDR3 here is CSVGTGDGGYEQYF. The CDR3 DNA is TGCAGCGTTGGGACAGGGGACGGGGGTTACGAGCAGTACTTC.

In nucleotides, the CDR3 is TGTGCAACCCCTTCGGAAAGGAGCTATGGCTACACCTTC. It is translated as CATPSERSYGYTF. This chain joins TRBV7-9 and TRBJ1-2; the D is unclear. The CDR3 totals 13 residues. Germline CDR1 reads SEHNR; CDR2 reads FQNEAQ (reference sequence).

This rearrangement joins TRBV7-9 to TRBJ1-1; the D is unclear. V was clipped by 7 bases and J by 0 bases, with 18 bases between them. Germline V gene lookup returns CDR1 SEHNR and CDR2 FQNEAQ (reference sequence). This CDR3 contains 16 residues. The chain's CDR3 is CASTPRSPGMNTEAFF. The CDR3 coding sequence is TGTGCCAGCACCCCTCGTAGTCCGGGGATGAACACTGAAGCTTTCTTT.

The chain carries TRBV9 and TRBJ1-2; TRBD1 might be the D (6 bases). In germline, CDR1 is SGDLS, CDR2 YYNGEE. V was cut by 1 base and J by 0 bases, with 10 bases left in between. The CDR3 covers 15 residues. The CDR3 here is CASSVRDKPNYGYTF. In nucleotides, the CDR3 is TGTGCCAGCAGCGTACGGGACAAGCCTAACTATGGCTACACCTTC.

This chain links TRBV2 with TRBJ2-7, with no clear D. Trimming left V 3 bases short and J 0 bases short, with 15 bases between. CDR1 is SNHLY, CDR2 FYNNEI, per germline. The CDR3 contains 16 residues. The CDR3 is CASSDVADLSSYEQYF. The DNA of the CDR3 is TGTGCCAGCAGTGATGTGGCAGATTTAAGCTCCTACGAGCAGTACTTC. The full variable domain, its missing parts supplied by reference TRBV2 and TRBJ2-7, is EPEVTQTPSHQVTQMGQEVILRCVPISNHLYFYWYRQILGQKVEFLVSFYNNEISEKSEIFDDQFSVERPDGSNFTLKIRSTKLEDSAMYFCASSDVADLSSYEQYFGPGTRLTVT.

This clone was seen only a few times. The rearrangement links TRBV29-1 to TRBJ2-7; 10 positions agree with TRBD2. Germline CDR1 and CDR2: SQVTM and ANQGSEA. This CDR3 is 14 amino acids long. V dropped 2 bases and J dropped 3; count of bases not matched to a gene: 4. CDR3 region: CSVELAGALYEQYF. CDR3 in DNA: TGCAGCGTTGAACTAGCGGGAGCTCTCTACGAGCAGTACTTC.

The V call is TRBV7-8, the J call TRBJ1-5; TRBD1 matches at 9 bases. The CDR3 length is 17 residues. V was pared by 5 bases and J by 6 bases, with 14 bases of the junction left unmatched. Germline loops: CDR1 SGHVS, CDR2 FQNEAQ. The CDR3 DNA reads TGTGCCAGCAGCCTGGCGAGGACAGGGGACTATCCTCAGCCCCAGCATTTT. Translation: CASSLARTGDYPQPQHF.

This chain joins TRBV13 and TRBJ2-1; 8 bases fit TRBD2. Germline CDR1 reads PRHDT; CDR2 reads FYEKMQ (reference sequence). V was pared by 3 bases and J by 3 bases, with 7 bases of the junction left unmatched. CDR3 size: 16 residues. This CDR3 reads CASSFGGVPLYNEQFF. For the CDR3, the DNA is TGTGCCAGCAGCTTCGGGGGGGTCCCCCTCTACAATGAGCAGTTCTTC.

This clone appeared many times. This chain connects TRBV12-5 to TRBJ2-6; D possibly corresponds to TRBD1 (5 bases). This CDR3 region has 15 residues. Trimming stripped 6 bases from V and 4 bases from J, with 13 bases between. Germline loops: CDR1 LGHNT, CDR2 FRNRAP. The DNA for the CDR3 is TGTGCTAGTGGAATCGCAGGGTACGGGGCCAACGTCCTGACTTTC. Its protein product is CASGIAGYGANVLTF. Looking up the rest from reference TRBV12-5 and TRBJ2-6 gives the full variable domain: DARVTQTPRHKVTEMGQEVTMRCQPILGHNTVFWYRQTMMQGLELLAYFRNRAPLDDSGMPKDRFSAEMPDATLATLKIQPSEPRDSAVYFCASGIAGYGANVLTFGAGSRLTVL.

This clone came up a few times. The V call is TRBV2, the J call TRBJ2-3; D gene ambiguous. V was shortened by 1 base and J by 6 bases, with 17 bases between the two germline ends. Germline V gene data show CDR1 as SNHLY and CDR2 as FYNNEI. The CDR3 has 16 residues. The CDR3 loop reads CASSEGIQEPVDTQYF. The CDR3 DNA sequence: TGTGCCAGCAGTGAAGGTATCCAGGAACCCGTGGATACGCAGTATTTT.

This rearrangement joins TRBV7-9 to TRBJ1-2, with 10 bases matching TRBD1. With 1 base clipped from V and 8 bases from J, the junction kept 7 bases outside the gene matches. From germline, CDR1 is SEHNR and CDR2 FQNEAQ (reference sequence). This CDR3 spans 15 amino acids. The CDR3 DNA follows: TGTGCCAGCAGCTTAGAGCCGGGACAGGGGTCCGGCTACACCTTC. Translated: CASSLEPGQGSGYTF.

This clone appeared once. The J gene is TRBJ1-1, the V gene TRBV30; D remains unclear. The ends were cut back, 3 bases at V and 1 base at J, with 9 bases in the middle. Germline-derived CDR1 and CDR2 are GTSNPN and SVGIG (reference sequence). The CDR3 extends over 13 amino acids. The CDR3 sequence is CAWRDIGNTEAFF. The CDR3 DNA reads TGTGCCTGGAGGGATATAGGGAACACTGAAGCTTTCTTT.

This clone was counted once. The chain joins TRBV13 to TRBJ1-2; D uncertain. Trimming cost V 5 bases and J 1 base, with 5 bases left between them. The CDR3 runs to 12 residues. Germline values: CDR1 PRHDT, CDR2 FYEKMQ (reference sequence). The CDR3 loop reads CASSELNYGYTF. The CDR3 bases are TGTGCCAGCAGCGAGCTTAACTATGGCTACACCTTC.

The CDR3 protein is CASSEAYLEQFF. The CDR3 region has the DNA TGTGCCAGCAGTGAAGCTTACCTTGAGCAGTTCTTC. This chain links TRBV2 with TRBJ2-1; D is unclear. Trimming took off 0 bases at V and 9 bases at J, with 6 bases between the two ends. This CDR3 is 12 amino acids long. Germline V gene lookup returns CDR1 SNHLY and CDR2 FYNNEI.

The chain links TRBV4-2 to TRBJ2-7, with 8 bases aligning to TRBD2. The CDR3 is made up of 17 amino acids. Trimming took 1 base from V and 5 from J; bases not matched to a gene: 13. The germline V gene encodes CDR1 LGHNA and CDR2 YNFKEQ. This CDR3 is CASSQGLAGRAIHEQYF. The CDR3 nucleotides read TGTGCCAGCAGCCAAGGGTTAGCGGGGAGAGCCATCCACGAGCAGTACTTC.

The rearrangement uses TRBV6-5 and TRBJ2-1; a weak D match, TRBD1 (5 bases). This CDR3 has 14 amino acids. Trimming left V 2 bases short and J 4 bases short, with 9 bases between. Germline CDR1 MNHEY, CDR2 SVGAGI. The DNA for the CDR3 is TGTGCCAGCAGTTACCAGGGCCCATACAATGAGCAGTTCTTC. This encodes CASSYQGPYNEQFF.

This rearrangement joins TRBV19 to TRBJ1-5; D is ambiguous. The CDR3 is made up of 14 amino acids. The germline CDR1 and CDR2 sequences are LNHDA and SQIVND (reference sequence). With 3 bases removed from V and 7 bases from J, the gap between germline ends came to 13 bases. CDR3 DNA: TGTGCCAGTAGTATCTCCGCAGGTTCCCAGCCCCAGCATTTT. This sequence encodes CASSISAGSQPQHF.

The chain joins TRBV30 to TRBJ1-5, with D maybe TRBD1 (6 bases). Germline-derived CDR1 and CDR2 are GTSNPN and SVGIG (reference sequence). V was trimmed by 2 bases and J by 2 bases, leaving 10 bases between them. This CDR3 region has 14 residues. The CDR3 loop is CAWSKQGRNQPQHF. The CDR3 coding sequence is TGTGCCTGGAGTAAACAGGGTCGCAATCAGCCCCAGCATTTT. The full variable domain, its missing parts supplied by reference TRBV30 and TRBJ1-5, is SQTIHQWPATLVQPVGSPLSLECTVEGTSNPNLYWYRQAAGRGLQLLFYSVGIGQISSEVPQNLSASRPQDRQFILSSKKLLLSDSGFYLCAWSKQGRNQPQHFGDGTRLSIL.

The V and J genes are TRBV2 and TRBJ2-7, with 7 bases identical to TRBD1. In germline, CDR1 is SNHLY, CDR2 FYNNEI. The CDR3 sequence is 12 residues long. The V gene end was trimmed by 6 bases and the J gene end by 6 bases; junction bases not matched to a gene: 5. The CDR3 region is CASRGQFGEQYF. Written as DNA, the CDR3 is TGTGCCAGCAGGGGACAGTTTGGCGAGCAGTACTTC.

The chain has TRBV5-6 and TRBJ1-2; D call uncertain. Trimming pared 0 bases from V and 3 bases from J, leaving 18 bases between. There are 17 residues in the CDR3. Germline V gene data show CDR1 as SGHDT and CDR2 as YYEEEE. CDR3 nucleotides: TGTGCCAGCAGCTTGGTGGCAGGCCCATCTGATTACTATGGCTACACCTTC. Translating it yields CASSLVAGPSDYYGYTF.

This clone showed up just a few times. The chain employs TRBV19 and TRBJ2-5; 7 nucleotides align to TRBD2. V gave up 5 bases and J gave up 5 bases; unmatched junction bases: 11. This CDR3 is 15 amino acids long. Germline CDR1 LNHDA, CDR2 SQIVND (reference sequence). The chain's CDR3 is CASSPLPGGTETQYF. The CDR3 bases are TGTGCCAGTAGTCCGCTCCCCGGGGGGACGGAGACCCAGTACTTC.

This rearrangement joins TRBV29-1 to TRBJ2-7; 7 bases are shared with TRBD2. This CDR3 spans 14 amino acids. Per the germline V gene, CDR1 is SQVTM and CDR2 is ANQGSEA. With V trimmed by 5 bases and J by 0 bases, 7 bases remained unmatched. CDR3: CSVFGRASSYEQYF. The CDR3 DNA follows: TGCAGCGTTTTTGGGAGGGCATCCTCCTACGAGCAGTACTTC.

The chain links TRBV21-1 to TRBJ2-2; TRBD2 reflects the table's D call only, with no check against the DNA. TRBV21-1 is a listed pseudogene. The CDR3 has 17 amino acids. The CDR3 loop reads CASSKGLLASNTGELFF. The CDR3 DNA is TGTGCCAGCAGCAAAGGCCTACTAGCTTCGAACACCGGGGAGCTGTTTTTT.